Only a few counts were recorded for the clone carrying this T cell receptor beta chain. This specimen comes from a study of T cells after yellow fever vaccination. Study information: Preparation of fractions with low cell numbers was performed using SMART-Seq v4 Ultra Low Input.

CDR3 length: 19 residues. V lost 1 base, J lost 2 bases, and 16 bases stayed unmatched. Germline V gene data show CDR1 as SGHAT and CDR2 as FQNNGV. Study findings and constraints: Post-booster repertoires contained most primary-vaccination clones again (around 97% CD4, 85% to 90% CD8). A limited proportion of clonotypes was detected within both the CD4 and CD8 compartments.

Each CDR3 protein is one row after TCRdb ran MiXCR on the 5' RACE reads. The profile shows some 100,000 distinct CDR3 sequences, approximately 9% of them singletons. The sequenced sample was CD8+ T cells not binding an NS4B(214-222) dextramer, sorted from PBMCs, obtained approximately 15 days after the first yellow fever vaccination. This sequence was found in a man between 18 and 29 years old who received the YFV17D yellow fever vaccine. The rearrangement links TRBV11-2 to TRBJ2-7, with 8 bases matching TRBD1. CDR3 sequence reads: CASSLGYAYGQGATYEQYF. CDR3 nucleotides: TGTGCCAGCAGCTTAGGATACGCCTATGGGCAGGGGGCCACCTACGAGCAGTACTTC.